Presented here are 9 T cell receptor beta chains from one specimen sequenced in a study of graft-versus-host responses after intestinal transplantation. The assay was immunoSEQ multiplex PCR, and TCRdb's table has in-frame clones only and misses some. The table lists over 85,000 clones, over 85% of them singletons. These receptors are not linked to any known antigen. The sequenced sample was unstimulated CD8+ T cells sorted from spleen or lymph node cells, obtained before intestinal transplant. The receptors derive from a human donor who received an intestinal transplant.

The V and J genes are TRBV27 and TRBJ2-7; unclear D gene. This CDR3 spans 14 amino acids. V was clipped by 0 bases and J by 5 bases, with 11 bases between them. CDR1 and CDR2 from the germline V gene are MNHEY and SMNVEV (reference sequence). The CDR3 protein is CASSLSGNENEQYF. The CDR3 DNA sequence: TGTGCCAGCAGTTTATCAGGGAACGAGAACGAGCAGTACTTC.

The chain uses TRBV19 and TRBJ2-7; perhaps TRBD2 as D (5 bases). CDR3 length: 13 residues. The V and J ends lost 3 bases and 7 bases respectively, with 13 bases between them. Per germline, CDR1 LNHDA and CDR2 SQIVND (reference sequence). CDR3 nucleotides: TGTGCCAGTAGTATCAAACTAGAAAGAGAGCAGTACTTC. Amino acid sequence: CASSIKLEREQYF.

The chain combines TRBV6-6 with TRBJ1-1, with D possibly TRBD1 on 6 matching bases. Germline V gene lookup returns CDR1 MNHNY and CDR2 SVGAGI (reference sequence). Trimming shortened V by 4 bases and J by 6 bases, and 15 bases separated the two germline ends. The CDR3 runs 14 residues. In nucleotides, the CDR3 is TGTGCCAGCAGTTTCCAGGGGCTGGTCGCTGAAGCTTTCTTT. Protein: CASSFQGLVAEAFF.

This chain uses TRBV15 with TRBJ2-1; no reliable D call. Germline V gives CDR1 LNHNV, CDR2 YYDKDF (reference sequence). The CDR3 is 11 amino acids. The CDR3 DNA is TGTGCAACGGGCTCCTACAATGAGCAGTTCTTC. It translates to CATGSYNEQFF.

CDR3 bases: TGTGCCAGTAGGGACCACACAGATACGCAGTATTTT. This codes for CASRDHTDTQYF. V gene TRBV19 combines with J gene TRBJ2-3; D remains ambiguous. V was clipped by 6 bases and J by 2 bases, with 6 bases between them. The CDR3 consists of 12 residues. CDR1 is LNHDA and CDR2 is SQIVND in the germline V gene (reference sequence).

This clone was recorded a few times. The V gene is TRBV27, the J gene TRBJ1-5; 7 bases match TRBD1. In germline, CDR1 is MNHEY, CDR2 SMNVEV (reference sequence). This CDR3 has 14 residues. After removal of 4 bases from V and 6 bases from J, the junction contained 6 bases not matched to a gene. CDR3 coding DNA: TGTGCCAGCAGTTACAGGGGCCCGAGTCAGCCCCAGCATTTT. The encoded protein is CASSYRGPSQPQHF.

V is TRBV29-1 and J is TRBJ2-7, with a possible D match to TRBD2 (5 bases). Germline V gene sequence: CDR1 SQVTM, CDR2 ANQGSEA. V shed 5 bases and J shed 3 bases, with 17 bases lying between them. The CDR3 runs 14 residues. CDR3 residues: CSVIPSGNYYEQYF. CDR3 sequence (DNA): TGCAGCGTTATTCCCTCGGGGAACTACTACGAGCAGTACTTC.

V usage is TRBV6-5 and J usage is TRBJ1-5, with D hard to call. The V and J ends lost 4 bases and 0 bases respectively, with 7 bases between them. This CDR3 spans 14 amino acids. The germline gives CDR1 MNHEY, CDR2 SVGAGI. For the CDR3, the DNA is TGTGCCAGCAGTTGGACGTATAGCAATCAGCCCCAGCATTTT. It is translated as CASSWTYSNQPQHF.

The J gene is TRBJ2-1, the V gene TRBV19, with D perhaps assigned TRBD1 or TRBD2 (5 bases each). This CDR3 contains 14 residues. The germline V gene encodes CDR1 LNHDA and CDR2 SQIVND (reference sequence). Between the trimmed V and J ends, which lost 10 bases and 4 bases, there was a span of 17 bases. CDR3 region: CATGISWGYNEQFF. DNA of the CDR3: TGTGCCACAGGGATTTCCTGGGGGTACAATGAGCAGTTCTTC.